This T cell receptor beta chain was obtained from a study of cytotoxic CD8 clonotypes in ibrutinib-treated CLL. Study-level results: Public clonotypes proved infrequent, and on treatment they shrank or remained steady. Whereas clonality rose at ibrutinib response, it declined toward baseline at progression.

Generated by immunoSEQ multiplex PCR, the TCRdb table keeps only in-frame clones and is missing some. The sample lists 130,000 or so clones, about 85% seen once, with roughly 3.1% in the top ten. A note on this clone: No antigen is known for it.

The V gene lost 5 bases and the J gene lost 4 bases, with 8 bases spanning the gap. The germline CDR1 and CDR2 sequences are SGHTA and FQGNSA. The CDR3 length is 12 residues. This chain connects TRBV7-2 to TRBJ1-2, with a weak D call TRBD1 (5 bases). The sequence was obtained from a human donor with chronic lymphocytic leukemia. The sequenced sample was PBMCs, obtained after 24 months of ibrutinib treatment. The CDR3 loop reads CASSRQLYGYTF. CDR3 nucleotides: TGTGCCAGCAGCCGACAGCTCTATGGCTACACCTTC. The full variable domain, its missing parts supplied by reference TRBV7-2 and TRBJ1-2, is GAGVSQSPSNKVTEKGKDVELRCDPISGHTALYWYRQSLGQGLEFLIYFQGNSAPDKSGLPSDRFSAERTGGSVSTLTIQRTQQEDSAVYLCASSRQLYGYTFGSGTRLTVV.